The next 2 T cell receptor beta chains were all read from a single sample in a study of shared clonotypes between healthy human individuals. Data came from immunoSEQ multiplex PCR; TCRdb stores just in-frame clones and leaves some out. The data show some 2,500,000 clones, 93% seen once. Sequenced sample: naive CD4+ T cells from PBMCs. Specified subset: CD45RA+ positively selected. Receptor source: a young man in good health. Some clones in this sample may be carry-over from other donors' samples.

This clone was picked up one time. Other DNA sequences in this sample translate to the same CDR3. This chain connects TRBV9 to TRBJ1-1; D unresolved. The V end lost 0 bases, the J end lost 2 bases, and 8 bases lay between the germline ends. The CDR3 sequence is 14 residues long. The germline gives CDR1 SGDLS, CDR2 YYNGEE. CDR3 coding DNA: TGTGCCAGCAGCGTAGGCGGTTCTAACACTGAAGCTTTCTTT. Residues: CASSVGGSNTEAFF.

The chain recombines TRBV18 with TRBJ2-3; 8 bases line up with TRBD2. The CDR3 has 15 amino acids. Germline V CDR1 and CDR2: KGHSH, LQKENI. The V gene end was trimmed by 6 bases and the J gene end by 1 base; junction bases not matched to a gene: 6. The CDR3 region is CASSLLAEGTDTQYF. Written as DNA, the CDR3 is TGTGCCAGCTCGTTACTAGCGGAGGGCACAGATACGCAGTATTTT.